This is a list of T cell receptor beta chains from one sample in a study of PD-1 blockade in classical Hodgkin lymphoma. Clones were read by immunoSEQ multiplex PCR, and TCRdb kept only the in-frame ones, dropping some. This sample has fewer than 95,000 clones, with nearly 85% found just once. The sample consisted of peripheral blood mononuclear cells (PBMCs), taken before the fourth cycle of nivolumab. The source is a human donor with classical Hodgkin lymphoma. CDR3s include the opening cysteine and the closing phenylalanine or tryptophan. D genes are given only for firm matches. Clone size, where shown, is once, few, many, or a class for clones that have expanded.

>NA|TRBV6-5|NA|TRBJ1-5
CASSLSWTSNQPQHF
TGTGCCAGCAGCCTTAGTTGGACAAGCAATCAGCCCCAGCATTTT
>NA|TRBV5-1|NA|TRBJ2-3
CASSVQSNTDTQYF
TGCGCCAGCAGCGTACAGTCGAACACAGATACGCAGTATTTT
>NA|TRBV7-8|TRBD1|TRBJ1-2
CASSHRTGIRKDGYTF
TGTGCCAGCAGCCACAGGACAGGGATAAGGAAGGATGGCTACACCTTC
>NA|TRBV5-4|NA|TRBJ1-2
CASSSDLNYGYTF
TGTGCCAGCAGCTCCGACCTGAACTATGGCTACACCTTC
>once|TRBV19|TRBD2|TRBJ2-2
CASSRGLAGGNTGELFF
TGTGCCAGTAGCCGAGGACTAGCGGGAGGGAACACCGGGGAGCTGTTTTTT
>NA|TRBV9|TRBD2|TRBJ2-3
CASSVVGDYFDTQYF
TGTGCCAGCAGCGTGGTTGGGGACTATTTTGATACGCAGTATTTT
>NA|TRBV5-1|TRBD2|TRBJ2-2
CASSVSGTNTGELFF
TGCGCCAGCAGCGTTAGCGGGACGAACACCGGGGAGCTGTTTTTT
>NA|TRBV9|NA|TRBJ2-2
CASSVVAGGELFF
TGTGCCAGCAGCGTAGTGGCTGGAGGGGAGCTGTTTTTT
>NA|TRBV2|TRBD2|TRBJ2-1
CASRGLAQDHEQFF
TGTGCCAGCAGGGGACTAGCCCAGGATCATGAGCAGTTCTTC
>NA|TRBV7-9|NA|TRBJ1-4
CASRGSWREKLFF
TGTGCCAGCAGGGGGTCTTGGAGGGAAAAACTGTTTTTT
>NA|TRBV7-2|NA|TRBJ2-1
CASSLVGGNEQFF
TGTGCCAGCAGCTTAGTAGGAGGGAATGAGCAGTTCTTC
>NA|TRBV4-1|TRBD2|TRBJ2-1
CASSQGREGLLAEQFF
TGCGCCAGCAGCCAAGGGCGGGAGGGCCTTCTAGCTGAGCAGTTCTTC
>NA|TRBV7-8|NA|TRBJ2-7
CASSPTGAGYEQYF
TGTGCCAGCAGCCCCACGGGTGCGGGCTACGAGCAGTACTTC
>once|TRBV11-3|TRBD2|TRBJ2-3
CASSLGVASGGTDTQYF
TGTGCCAGCAGCTTAGGTGTCGCTAGCGGGGGCACAGATACGCAGTATTTT
>few|TRBV29-1|TRBD2|TRBJ2-3
CSSLGGLAGTDTQYF
TGCAGCTCCCTGGGCGGACTAGCGGGAACAGATACGCAGTATTTT
>NA|TRBV5-1|NA|TRBJ2-3
CASSLGVSTDTQYF
TGCGCCAGCAGCTTGGGAGTGAGCACAGATACGCAGTATTTT